This T cell receptor (beta chain) was sequenced during a study of cytomegalovirus exposure and HLA in healthy donors. On the study more broadly: Inside one of the first data releases sat 75 million to 100 million unique TCRs taken from HLA-typed donors. Broader study findings: When presence/absence was analysed, sequencing depth was taken to be roughly uniform across donors. Specificity of a few CMV-associated chains for CMV antigens was verified in vitro.

On this clone itself: Its antigen is not known.

This CDR3 contains 16 residues. V lost 6 bases and J lost 0; bases outside the gene matches: 11. Per the germline V gene, CDR1 is KGHSH and CDR2 is LQKENI. In the PCR, 60 Vbeta and 13 Jbeta primers were used. Assay used: immunoSEQ multiplex PCR; TCRdb lists only in-frame clones, some missing. The sample contains around 80,000 clones, around 62% of which appear only once. Sequences were obtained from PBMCs. This chain links TRBV18 with TRBJ2-7; 7 bases match TRBD2. The receptor was isolated from a male donor in good health and CMV-seropositive. The DNA for the CDR3 is TGTGCCAGCTCCCGGGGGGACGGCACACGCTCCTACGAGCAGTACTTC. Amino acid sequence: CASSRGDGTRSYEQYF.